The 20 T cell receptor beta chains below were found in one sample sequenced in a study of cytomegalovirus exposure and HLA in healthy donors. The PCR contained 60 Vbeta and 13 Jbeta primers. This table comes from immunoSEQ multiplex PCR, and its TCRdb copy is limited to in-frame clones, with some not included. The sample lists under 150,000 clones, roughly 9.6% seen once, with roughly 6.4% in the top ten. Sample: PBMCs. These receptors originate from a woman aged 40-49 years in good health and CMV-seropositive.

This clone was detected a few times. The chain recombines TRBV9 with TRBJ2-1, with D perhaps TRBD1 (6 bases). This CDR3 contains 15 residues. Germline V CDR1 and CDR2: SGDLS, YYNGEE. Trimming cost V 0 bases and J 6 bases, with 13 bases left between them. This chain's CDR3 is CASSVAGGLRNEQFF. The CDR3 DNA reads TGTGCCAGCAGCGTAGCTGGGGGCCTCCGCAATGAGCAGTTCTTC.

This chain uses TRBV10-3 with TRBJ1-4; D remains ambiguous. The CDR3 is 14 residues long. V lost 5 bases to trimming and J lost 0 bases, with 7 bases between them. The germline CDR1 and CDR2 sequences are ENHRY and SYGVKD. The CDR3 protein is CAISSTSTNEKLFF. CDR3 sequence (DNA): TGTGCCATCAGTTCCACATCAACTAATGAAAAACTGTTTTTT.

V gene TRBV18 combines with J gene TRBJ2-5; 9 bases agree with TRBD1. Losses at the gene ends were 0 bases for V and 5 bases for J; bases not matched to a gene: 4. The CDR3 length is 15 residues. Germline CDR1 reads KGHSH; CDR2 reads LQKENI. Here the CDR3 reads CASSPPGQGVETQYF. The DNA for the CDR3 is TGTGCCAGCTCACCACCGGGACAGGGTGTCGAGACCCAGTACTTC.

The chain employs TRBV5-1 and TRBJ1-1, with 7 bases that match TRBD1. From germline, CDR1 is SGHRS and CDR2 YFSETQ. This CDR3 contains 16 residues. Trimming took 0 bases from V and 0 from J; bases not matched to a gene: 5. CDR3 coding DNA: TGCGCCAGCAGCTTGGCTACAGGGGCACTGAACACTGAAGCTTTCTTT. Translated: CASSLATGALNTEAFF.

The sample holds a few counts of this clone. The chain recombines TRBV5-6 with TRBJ1-1; the match to TRBD1 covers 8 bases. The CDR3 sequence is 14 residues long. With V trimmed by 2 bases and J by 4 bases, 4 bases remained unmatched. From germline, CDR1 is SGHDT and CDR2 YYEEEE. CDR3 in amino acids: CASSLPGGGTEAFF. The CDR3 DNA reads as TGTGCCAGCAGCTTACCAGGGGGCGGCACTGAAGCTTTCTTT. The whole variable domain, filled in from reference TRBV5-6 and TRBJ1-1, reads DAGVTQSPTHLIKTRGQQVTLRCSPKSGHDTVSWYQQALGQGPQFIFQYYEEEERQRGNFPDRFSGHQFPNYSSELNVNALLLGDSALYLCASSLPGGGTEAFFGQGTRLTVV.

This clone was seen only a few times. The chain has TRBV11-3 and TRBJ1-1, with 8 bases fitting TRBD1. The trim removed 3 bases at V and 14 bases at J, leaving 11 bases unmatched. Germline values: CDR1 SGHNT, CDR2 YENEEA. CDR3 length: 13 residues. CDR3 coding DNA: TGTGCCAGCAGCTTCCTCGCAGGGGGCGCGACATTCTTT. It yields the protein CASSFLAGGATFF.

This clone was found many times. The V and J genes are TRBV6-1 and TRBJ2-7; weak D call: TRBD2 (5 bases). The V gene's germline CDR1 is MNHNS and CDR2 SASEGT. CDR3 length: 13 residues. With 2 bases removed from V and 5 bases from J, the gap between germline ends came to 10 bases. CDR3 residues: CASSEWENNEQYF. CDR3 bases: TGTGCCAGCAGTGAATGGGAGAATAACGAGCAGTACTTC.

This clone was observed a few times. J is TRBJ1-1 and V is TRBV5-5; no firm D call. The CDR3 consists of 12 residues. V lost 4 bases and J lost 8, with 12 bases in between. Germline values: CDR1 SGHKS, CDR2 YYEKEE (reference sequence). CDR3 bases: TGTGCCAGCAGCATCGGACTTCAAGAAGCTTTCTTT. It codes for CASSIGLQEAFF.

The V and J genes are TRBV6-6 and TRBJ2-1; the match to TRBD2 covers 10 bases. Unmatched junction bases numbered 7, after V lost 5 bases and J lost 9 bases. In germline, CDR1 is MNHNY, CDR2 SVGAGI (reference sequence). The CDR3 sequence is 14 residues long. CDR3 protein: CASSAAGGPLEQFF. In DNA form, the CDR3 reads TGTGCCAGCAGTGCAGCGGGGGGGCCGCTTGAGCAGTTCTTC.

This clone turned up a few times. Here the CDR3 DNA reads TGTGCCAGCAGCCTGGACAGCTATAGCAATCAGCCCCAGCATTTT. This translates into CASSLDSYSNQPQHF. J is TRBJ1-5 and V is TRBV11-2; a possible D gene is TRBD1 (6 bases). The CDR3 sequence is 15 residues long. The germline V and J ends were trimmed by 5 bases and 0 bases, with 11 bases remaining between them. Germline V gene data show CDR1 as SGHAT and CDR2 as FQNNGV.

The rearrangement links TRBV19 to TRBJ1-2, with D tentatively TRBD1 (5 bases). The germline CDR1 and CDR2 sequences are LNHDA and SQIVND (reference sequence). V was trimmed by 7 bases and J by 6 bases, leaving 12 bases between them. CDR3 length equals 12 residues. As DNA, the CDR3 is TGTGCCAGTAAGGCGGGGGATAATGGCTACACCTTC. It translates to CASKAGDNGYTF.

The genes are TRBV6-5 and TRBJ1-5, with 7 bases matching TRBD1. The CDR3 consists of 16 residues. Germline V lookup: CDR1 MNHEY, CDR2 SVGAGI. After removal of 4 bases from V and 4 bases from J, the junction contained 10 bases not matched to a gene. The CDR3 DNA follows: TGTGCCAGCAGTTCGATTAGGGGGCTCTCTAATCAGCCCCAGCATTTT. This sequence encodes CASSSIRGLSNQPQHF.

This clone was detected a few times. Other nucleotide sequences in the sample specify the same CDR3. The chain has TRBV5-1 and TRBJ1-1, with 7 bases matching TRBD1. Germline V gene lookup returns CDR1 SGHRS and CDR2 YFSETQ. With 2 bases clipped from V and 2 bases from J, the junction kept 6 bases outside the gene matches. The CDR3 is 15 amino acids. The chain's CDR3 is CASSFGGTANTEAFF. CDR3 nucleotide sequence: TGCGCCAGCAGCTTCGGCGGGACAGCCAACACTGAAGCTTTCTTT.

This clone was counted between two and nine times. The chain couples TRBV6-1 to TRBJ1-1; the D is unclear. The CDR3 totals 14 residues. CDR1 and CDR2 (germline): MNHNS, SASEGT. The ends were cut back, 3 bases at V and 4 bases at J, with 12 bases in the middle. The CDR3 protein is CASSEFEGVTEAFF. The CDR3 DNA is TGTGCCAGCAGTGAGTTCGAGGGTGTCACTGAAGCTTTCTTT.

This chain uses TRBV29-1 with TRBJ1-1; D gene ambiguous. Looked up from germline, CDR1 is SQVTM and CDR2 is ANQGSEA. Trimming took 7 bases from V and 2 from J, leaving 11 bases between them. This CDR3 is 12 amino acids long. CDR3 region: CSAAHLNTEAFF. The CDR3 DNA sequence: TGCAGCGCTGCTCACTTAAACACTGAAGCTTTCTTT.

The V gene is TRBV29-1, the J gene TRBJ2-5; TRBD2 agrees at 8 bases. With V trimmed by 6 bases and J by 5 bases, 5 bases remained unmatched. From germline, CDR1 is SQVTM and CDR2 ANQGSEA. The CDR3 totals 12 residues. The chain's CDR3 is CSVGGLGETQYF. The CDR3 nucleotides are TGCAGCGTGGGGGGACTAGGGGAGACCCAGTACTTC.

The chain carries TRBV5-4 and TRBJ1-2; no firm D call. Looked up from germline, CDR1 is SGHNT and CDR2 is YYREEE (reference sequence). Trimming took off 0 bases at V and 6 bases at J, with 15 bases between the two ends. The CDR3 is 15 residues long. CDR3 nucleotide sequence: TGTGCCAGCAGCTTGGAGCTTTCGATAGACAATGGCTACACCTTC. As protein: CASSLELSIDNGYTF.

J is TRBJ2-2 and V is TRBV5-4; 10 nucleotides match TRBD1. V shed 4 bases, J shed 5 bases, and the junction held 8 bases outside the gene matches. Germline-derived CDR1 and CDR2 are SGHNT and YYREEE (reference sequence). This CDR3 is built from 16 residues. CDR3 coding DNA: TGTGCCAGCAGCCGCCGGGACAGGGGAGGGACCGGGGAGCTGTTTTTT. Translation: CASSRRDRGGTGELFF.

This chain uses TRBV5-1 with TRBJ1-2; 8 bases are shared with TRBD1. The J segment lost 9 bases and the V segment lost 0 bases, leaving 7 bases of the junction unmatched. The CDR3 sequence is 14 residues long. Germline CDR1 SGHRS, CDR2 YFSETQ. For the CDR3, the DNA is TGCGCCAGCAGCTTGGGACAGGGGAGTCAGAGCTACACCTTC. Translated, it gives CASSLGQGSQSYTF.

The V gene is TRBV18, the J gene TRBJ1-3; maybe TRBD1 (5 bases). Germline values: CDR1 KGHSH, CDR2 LQKENI. The V end lost 8 bases, the J end lost 0 bases, and 14 bases lay between the germline ends. The CDR3 contains 15 residues. The CDR3 protein is CASLDRTSSGNTIYF. CDR3 DNA: TGTGCCAGCCTCGACAGAACCTCCTCTGGAAACACCATATATTTT.